The TCR beta chain under discussion was sequenced for a study of blood T cells in healthy people across ages. The V and J ends lost 4 bases and 5 bases respectively, with 14 bases between them. CDR3 length: 13 residues. Per the germline V gene, CDR1 is DFQATT and CDR2 is SNEGSKA (reference sequence). It was with a sample-barcoded 5' primer and a J-beta primer mix that a second PCR of roughly 6 to 12 cycles was run. Every cDNA was tagged by a template-switch adaptor with 12 random nucleotides. From the 5' RACE reads, TCRdb called clonotypes with MiXCR, one entry per CDR3 protein. The profile shows about 590,000 distinct CDR3 sequences, approximately 30% of them singletons. The authors isolated at least 7 million PBMCs per sample. Study-level points and caveats: Age showed a roughly linear inverse relationship with TCR beta diversity per million T cells. In long-lived donors, naive CD4+ cell counts and diversity exceeded those of aged donors.

This clonotype has ten or more counts. The antigen remains unidentified. This TCR was recovered from an elderly woman in good health. Sequenced input: blood. The chain combines TRBV20-1 with TRBJ2-5; tentatively, D is TRBD2 (6 bases). CDR3 sequence: CSATMRGRETQYF. In nucleotides, the CDR3 is TGCAGTGCTACTATGCGGGGTCGGGAGACCCAGTACTTC.